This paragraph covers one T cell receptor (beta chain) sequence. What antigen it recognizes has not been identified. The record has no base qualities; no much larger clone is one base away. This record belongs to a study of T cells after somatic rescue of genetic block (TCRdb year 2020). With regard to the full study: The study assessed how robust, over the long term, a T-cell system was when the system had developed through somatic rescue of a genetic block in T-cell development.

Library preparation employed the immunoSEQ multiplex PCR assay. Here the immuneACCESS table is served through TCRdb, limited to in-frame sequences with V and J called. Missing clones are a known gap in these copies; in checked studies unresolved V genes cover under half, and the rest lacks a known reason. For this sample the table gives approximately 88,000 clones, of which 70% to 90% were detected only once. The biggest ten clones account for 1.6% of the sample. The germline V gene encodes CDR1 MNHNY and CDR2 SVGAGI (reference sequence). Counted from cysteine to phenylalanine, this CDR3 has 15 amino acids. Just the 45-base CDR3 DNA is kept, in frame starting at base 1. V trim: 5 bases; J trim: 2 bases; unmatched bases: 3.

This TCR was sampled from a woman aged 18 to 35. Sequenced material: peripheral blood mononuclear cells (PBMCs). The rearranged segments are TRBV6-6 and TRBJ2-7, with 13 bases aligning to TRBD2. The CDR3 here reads CASSGTSGRAYEQYF. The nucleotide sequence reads TGTGCCAGCAGTGGTACTAGCGGGAGGGCCTACGAGCAGTACTTC.